These 19 T cell receptor beta chains were sequenced from one sample in a study of Graves' ophthalmopathy and Graves' hyperthyroidism. Researchers took RNA transcripts and amplified TCR beta CDR3 regions from them. Scientists carried out first-round RT-PCR using HTBI primers and then a second-round multiplex PCR. Each CDR3 protein gets one entry after TCRdb re-called the multiplex PCR reads with MiXCR. The profile shows around 1,200,000 distinct CDR3 sequences, 36% of them singletons. The sequenced sample was peripheral blood or thyroid tissue (not recorded which). These receptor sequences come from an adult man with Graves' hyperthyroidism.

This clonotype was counted between two and nine times. The rearrangement uses TRBV5-6 and TRBJ2-5; 8 bases align to TRBD1. V was clipped by 4 bases and J by 1 base; unmatched bases: 6. Germline CDR1 SGHDT, CDR2 YYEEEE. This CDR3 has 15 residues. The CDR3 region has the DNA TGTGCCAGCAGCGTACCCGGACAGGGCCAAGAGACCCAGTACTTC. Translating it yields CASSVPGQGQETQYF.

The rearrangement uses TRBV30 and TRBJ1-1; the D gene is possibly TRBD1 (6 bases). CDR3 length: 15 residues. V lost 7 bases to trimming and J lost 6 bases, with 24 bases between them. Germline CDR1 reads GTSNPN; CDR2 reads SVGIG (reference sequence). The CDR3, as DNA: TGTGCCTCGACCCCTTTTTTGGGGGCTGGGGCTGAAGCTTTCTTT. Translation gives CASTPFLGAGAEAFF. The full variable domain, with the rest looked up from reference TRBV30 and TRBJ1-1, is SQTIHQWPATLVQPVGSPLSLECTVEGTSNPNLYWYRQAAGRGLQLLFYSVGIGQISSEVPQNLSASRPQDRQFILSSKKLLLSDSGFYLCASTPFLGAGAEAFFGQGTRLTVV.

This clonotype was seen a handful of times. The chain uses TRBV9 and TRBJ1-1; D may be TRBD1 (5 bases). With 4 bases removed from V and 6 bases from J, the gap between germline ends came to 13 bases. The CDR3 runs 13 residues. Germline V gene data show CDR1 as SGDLS and CDR2 as YYNGEE. CDR3 nucleotides: TGTGCCAGCAGCTTAGGCAGGGTTTCTGAAGCTTTCTTT. Protein sequence: CASSLGRVSEAFF.

This clonotype came up a few times. This chain links TRBV12-3 or TRBV12-4 with TRBJ2-5; D remains unclear. This CDR3 comprises 13 residues. The V end lost 6 bases, the J end lost 0 bases, and 8 bases lay between the germline ends. The CDR3 sequence: CASSLWNQETQYF. For the CDR3, the DNA is TGTGCCAGCAGCCTCTGGAACCAAGAGACCCAGTACTTC.

The chain couples TRBV7-8 to TRBJ1-5; no firm D call. This CDR3 region has 18 residues. The V and J ends lost 5 bases and 0 bases respectively, with 20 bases between them. CDR1 is SGHVS, CDR2 FQNEAQ, per germline. CDR3 sequence (DNA): TGTGCCAGCAGCCCCCCCCACGTTGGGAGATATAGCAATCAGCCCCAGCATTTT. Translation gives CASSPPHVGRYSNQPQHF.

This clonotype was seen more than once but under ten times. A junction boundary mismatches the germline segment, possibly from a read error. V usage is TRBV10-2 and J usage is TRBJ2-7, with D perhaps TRBD2 (6 bases). Per the germline V gene, CDR1 is WSHSY and CDR2 is SAAADI. The CDR3 sequence is 12 residues long. The CDR3 coding sequence is TGTGCCAGCAGGGACTCTACCTACGAGCAGTACTTC. Encoded protein: CASRDSTYEQYF.

V is TRBV24-1 and J is TRBJ2-6; tentatively, D is TRBD1 or TRBD2 (5 bases each). The V end was cut by 3 bases, the J end by 3 bases, with 5 bases between. The CDR3 has 14 residues. CDR1 is KGHDR and CDR2 is SFDVKD in the germline V gene. CDR3 amino acids: CATSDGGGANVLTF. The CDR3 DNA is TGTGCCACCAGTGATGGGGGTGGGGCCAACGTCCTGACTTTC.

This clonotype was seen many times. V usage is TRBV29-1 and J usage is TRBJ2-5; 11 nucleotides align to TRBD2. The CDR3 length is 14 residues. J was trimmed by 4 bases and V by 4 bases; bases with no gene match: 5. The germline V gene encodes CDR1 SQVTM and CDR2 ANQGSEA. The DNA of the CDR3 is TGCAGCGTTGCCGAAGGACTAGCGGGAGAGACCCAGTACTTC. It encodes CSVAEGLAGETQYF.

For this clonotype: Given a much more abundant clone one base away, this may be a read error. The chain combines TRBV10-3 with TRBJ2-5; tentatively, D is TRBD2 (6 bases). The germline gives CDR1 ENHRY, CDR2 SYGVKD. This CDR3 is built from 11 residues. V lost 6 bases and J 6 bases, leaving 8 bases between the germline ends. The CDR3 region has the DNA TGTGCCATCAGCGGGAGAAAGACCCAGTACTTC. It codes for CAISGRKTQYF.

This clonotype was counted at least ten times. The gene calls are TRBV15 and TRBJ1-6; 8 bases fit TRBD1. The germline CDR1 and CDR2 sequences are LNHNV and YYDKDF (reference sequence). The V gene end was trimmed by 3 bases and the J gene end by 7 bases; junction bases not matched to a gene: 5. The CDR3 has 15 residues. In nucleotides, the CDR3 is TGTGCCACCAGCAGGGTCACAGGGGGAAATTCACCCCTCCACTTT. This codes for CATSRVTGGNSPLHF. The variable domain in full, with the rest retrieved from reference TRBV15 and TRBJ1-6, is DAMVIQNPRYQVTQFGKPVTLSCSQTLNHNVMYWYQQKSSQAPKLLFHYYDKDFNNEADTPDNFQSRRPNTSFCFLDIRSPGLGDTAMYLCATSRVTGGNSPLHFGNGTRLTVT.

A word on this clonotype: The germline gene is not matched at one end of the junction; a read error may be the cause. The genes are TRBV2 and TRBJ1-4; unclear D gene. The CDR3 extends over 11 amino acids. In germline, CDR1 is SNHLY, CDR2 FYNNEI. CDR3 sequence reads: CASSEDRAPVF. CDR3 DNA sequence: TGTGCCAGCAGTGAAGATAGGGCTCCTGTTTTT.

This clonotype was recorded a few times. This chain uses TRBV7-2 with TRBJ2-5; 10 bases are a match to TRBD2. The germline gives CDR1 SGHTA, CDR2 FQGNSA. The ends lost 5 bases at V and 1 base at J; junction bases unmatched: 7. The CDR3 is made up of 16 amino acids. The CDR3 nucleotides are TGTGCCAGCAGCCGGACGGTAGCGGGAGGCCAAGAGACCCAGTACTTC. Its translation is CASSRTVAGGQETQYF.

V is TRBV27 and J is TRBJ2-7, with D tentatively TRBD1 (6 bases). Germline loops: CDR1 MNHEY, CDR2 SMNVEV (reference sequence). Trimming left V 1 base short and J 3 bases short, with 16 bases between. The CDR3 is 16 residues long. CDR3 sequence: CASSLYGGASNYEQYF. CDR3 bases: TGTGCCAGCAGTTTATATGGGGGCGCTTCCAACTACGAGCAGTACTTC.

This clonotype was seen ten or more times. The chain combines TRBV2 with TRBJ1-6; possibly TRBD1 for D (5 bases). Germline V gives CDR1 SNHLY, CDR2 FYNNEI. V lost 3 bases and J 7 bases, leaving 13 bases between the germline ends. The length of the CDR3 is 15 residues. The CDR3, as DNA: TGTGCCAGCAGTGATTTCGCGTCAGGGAATTCACCCCTCCACTTT. It specifies CASSDFASGNSPLHF. Together with reference TRBV2 and TRBJ1-6, the CDR3 gives the full variable domain: EPEVTQTPSHQVTQMGQEVILRCVPISNHLYFYWYRQILGQKVEFLVSFYNNEISEKSEIFDDQFSVERPDGSNFTLKIRSTKLEDSAMYFCASSDFASGNSPLHFGNGTRLTVT.

The sample holds a few counts of this clonotype. This rearrangement joins TRBV5-1 to TRBJ2-2, with D unresolved. This CDR3 has 12 amino acids. V lost 2 bases to trimming and J lost 7 bases, with 6 bases between them. The germline V gene has CDR1 SGHRS and CDR2 YFSETQ. The CDR3 is CASSLTYGELFF. CDR3 coding DNA: TGCGCCAGCAGCTTAACGTACGGGGAGCTGTTTTTT.

The chain has TRBV6-5 and TRBJ1-5, with TRBD1 matching 7 bases. CDR1 and CDR2 (germline): MNHEY, SVGAGI. Trimming cost V 6 bases and J 0 bases; bases outside gene matches: 5. The CDR3 sequence is 15 residues long. The DNA of the CDR3 is TGTGCCAGCAGCTACGGGACAGTTAGCAATCAGCCCCAGCATTTT. Translation gives CASSYGTVSNQPQHF.

As for this clonotype: At one end, the junction sequence differs from germline, possibly due to a read error. The rearrangement uses TRBV7-8 and TRBJ2-6; weak D call: TRBD2 (5 bases). The germline V gene encodes CDR1 SGHVS and CDR2 FQNEAQ. The CDR3 totals 17 residues. This CDR3 is CASSQEAGDSGANVLTF. The CDR3 bases are TGCGCCAGCAGCCAAGAGGCCGGGGACTCTGGGGCCAACGTCCTGACTTTC.

The table lists this clonotype with a count of one. This chain joins TRBV19 and TRBJ2-7, with TRBD2 matching over 7 bases. Germline assignment: CDR1 LNHDA and CDR2 SQIVND (reference sequence). J gave up 1 base and V 6 bases, and 6 bases lay outside the gene matches. The CDR3 runs to 14 residues. The chain's CDR3 is CASRSSGVSYEQYF. In DNA, the CDR3 is TGTGCCAGTAGATCGAGCGGGGTTTCCTACGAGCAGTACTTC. Combining the CDR3 with reference TRBV19 and TRBJ2-7 gives the whole variable domain DGGITQSPKYLFRKEGQNVTLSCEQNLNHDAMYWYRQDPGQGLRLIYYSQIVNDFQKGDIAEGYSVSREKKESFPLTVTSAQKNPTAFYLCASRSSGVSYEQYFGPGTRLTVT.

This chain uses TRBV29-1 with TRBJ2-2, with TRBD2 identical over 7 bases. V was clipped by 5 bases and J by 0 bases; unmatched bases: 9. Germline V gene lookup returns CDR1 SQVTM and CDR2 ANQGSEA. CDR3 length: 16 amino acids. CDR3 in amino acids: CSVYGGSAPNTGELFF. For the CDR3, the DNA is TGCAGCGTTTACGGCGGGAGCGCCCCGAACACCGGGGAGCTGTTTTTT.